These 28 T cell receptor beta chains were all obtained from the same sample, sequenced in a study of cytomegalovirus exposure and HLA in healthy donors. PCR was performed using 60 Vbeta and 13 Jbeta primers. The assay was immunoSEQ multiplex PCR, and TCRdb's table has in-frame clones only and misses some. The listing contains 130,000 or so clones. Sequenced input: PBMCs. The receptors derive from a woman between 40 and 55 years old in good health and CMV-seropositive.

V is TRBV28 and J is TRBJ2-1; 8 bases agree with TRBD2. This CDR3 region has 14 residues. Germline V gives CDR1 MDHEN, CDR2 SYDVKM. The V and J ends lost 7 bases and 5 bases, in that order; junction bases with no gene match: 7. The DNA for the CDR3 is TGTGCCAGCAACCCGGGAGGGCCACACAATGAGCAGTTCTTC. Translated, it gives CASNPGGPHNEQFF.

For the CDR3, the DNA is TGTGCCAGCAGCGGGGAGTTACGGCCCCAGCATTTT. Its protein is CASSGELRPQHF. This chain links TRBV2 with TRBJ1-5, with D uncertain. With 6 bases removed from V and 9 bases from J, the gap between germline ends came to 12 bases. This CDR3 spans 12 amino acids. Germline V CDR1 and CDR2: SNHLY, FYNNEI.

V gene TRBV5-1 combines with J gene TRBJ2-7, with D possibly matching TRBD1 (6 bases). Germline V gene lookup returns CDR1 SGHRS and CDR2 YFSETQ. The CDR3 totals 14 residues. V was pared by 6 bases and J by 4 bases, with 17 bases between. The CDR3 DNA follows: TGCGCCAGCACGACCACCACAGGGACGTACGAGCAGTACTTC. Protein product: CASTTTTGTYEQYF.

The V call is TRBV30, the J call TRBJ2-1, with 10 nucleotides matching TRBD2. Germline loops: CDR1 GTSNPN, CDR2 SVGIG (reference sequence). The CDR3 extends over 16 amino acids. The V segment lost 1 base and the J segment 4 bases; nucleotides outside the gene matches: 7. Here the CDR3 reads CAWSDSRLAGYNEQFF. For the CDR3, the DNA is TGTGCCTGGAGTGATAGTAGACTAGCGGGTTACAATGAGCAGTTCTTC.

The V call is TRBV5-1, the J call TRBJ2-7, with TRBD2 as a possible D gene (6 bases). The CDR3 is 13 amino acids. Per the germline V gene, CDR1 is SGHRS and CDR2 is YFSETQ. V lost 4 bases to trimming and J lost 3 bases, with 11 bases between them. The CDR3 loop is CASSLRDFYEQYF. The DNA of the CDR3 is TGCGCCAGCAGCCTCAGGGACTTCTACGAGCAGTACTTC.

The chain joins TRBV19 to TRBJ2-7, with 14 bases that match TRBD2. In germline, CDR1 is LNHDA, CDR2 SQIVND (reference sequence). CDR3 size: 15 residues. V gave up 4 bases and J gave up 3 bases; unmatched junction bases: 2. The CDR3 reads CASSTGTSGSYEQYF. The CDR3, as DNA: TGTGCCAGTAGTACGGGGACTAGCGGGAGCTACGAGCAGTACTTC.

The V gene is TRBV28, the J gene TRBJ2-7; the D is unclear. The CDR3 is 12 amino acids. Trimming pared 5 bases from V and 2 bases from J, leaving 7 bases between. Germline V lookup: CDR1 MDHEN, CDR2 SYDVKM. CDR3 residues: CASSTLPYEQYF. Here the CDR3 DNA reads TGTGCCAGCAGTACTCTTCCCTACGAGCAGTACTTC.

This chain uses TRBV19 with TRBJ2-5, with a possible D match to TRBD1 (5 bases). The CDR3 loop spans 13 amino acids. Trimming shortened V by 5 bases and J by 5 bases, and 12 bases separated the two germline ends. CDR1 is LNHDA and CDR2 is SQIVND in the germline V gene (reference sequence). CDR3 DNA sequence: TGTGCCAGTAGTCGTAATCAGGGTGAGACCCAGTACTTC. Its protein product is CASSRNQGETQYF.

The chain links TRBV6-6 to TRBJ2-7; 9 bases align to TRBD1. The CDR3 sequence is 14 residues long. Germline V gene data show CDR1 as MNHNY and CDR2 as SVGAGI (reference sequence). Unmatched junction bases numbered 6, after V lost 5 bases and J lost 4 bases. The CDR3 DNA follows: TGTGCCAGCAGTATCGGACAGGGGTTGTACGAGCAGTACTTC. Residues: CASSIGQGLYEQYF.

This rearrangement joins TRBV28 to TRBJ2-6; D possibly corresponds to TRBD2 (7 bases). Germline-derived CDR1 and CDR2 are MDHEN and SYDVKM. V lost 5 bases and J 3 bases, leaving 20 bases between the germline ends. CDR3 length: 18 residues. The CDR3 DNA is TGTGCCAGCAGTGGGGGGGACATCCCAAGGTATGGGGCCAACGTCCTGACTTTC. Its protein product is CASSGGDIPRYGANVLTF.

The gene calls are TRBV4-1 and TRBJ1-2; TRBD1 might be the D (6 bases). This CDR3 has 15 amino acids. Per the germline V gene, CDR1 is MGHRA and CDR2 is YSYEKL. Trimming cost V 3 bases and J 4 bases, with 15 bases left between them. The chain's CDR3 is CASSHDGQPPYGYTF. The CDR3 coding sequence is TGCGCCAGCAGCCATGACGGACAGCCTCCCTATGGCTACACCTTC.

V usage is TRBV19 and J usage is TRBJ2-3, with D perhaps TRBD1 (6 bases). Germline loops: CDR1 LNHDA, CDR2 SQIVND (reference sequence). The CDR3 covers 14 residues. Trimming removed 6 bases from V and 4 bases from J, with 14 bases in between. The CDR3 reads CASRRQGFADTQYF. Here the CDR3 DNA reads TGTGCCAGTAGGCGGCAGGGGTTTGCAGATACGCAGTATTTT. Full variable domain (remainder filled in from reference TRBV19 and TRBJ2-3): DGGITQSPKYLFRKEGQNVTLSCEQNLNHDAMYWYRQDPGQGLRLIYYSQIVNDFQKGDIAEGYSVSREKKESFPLTVTSAQKNPTAFYLCASRRQGFADTQYFGPGTRLTVL.

The CDR3 DNA reads TGTGCCACCAGCAGAGCGGGACTAGCGGGAGTTTGGACAGATACGCAGTATTTT. Protein sequence: CATSRAGLAGVWTDTQYF. The rearrangement uses TRBV15 and TRBJ2-3, with 14 bases matching TRBD2. This CDR3 is 18 amino acids long. J was trimmed by 3 bases and V by 1 base; bases with no gene match: 6. Germline V gene lookup returns CDR1 LNHNV and CDR2 YYDKDF (reference sequence).

The chain is built from TRBV5-1 and TRBJ2-7, with 9 positions matching TRBD1. Trimming took 1 base from V and 0 from J; bases not matched to a gene: 17. Germline lookup yields CDR1 SGHRS and CDR2 YFSETQ. The CDR3 has 20 residues. The CDR3 here is CASSLLGQGGFRHLSYEQYF. Here the CDR3 DNA reads TGCGCCAGCAGCTTGTTGGGACAGGGAGGTTTCAGGCACCTCTCCTACGAGCAGTACTTC.

This chain links TRBV5-4 with TRBJ2-7, with TRBD2 matching over 9 bases. Germline V gene lookup returns CDR1 SGHNT and CDR2 YYREEE (reference sequence). This CDR3 contains 14 residues. The V and J ends lost 7 bases and 5 bases, in that order; junction bases with no gene match: 10. The chain's CDR3 is CASGPASGTNEQYF. CDR3 bases: TGTGCCAGCGGGCCGGCTAGCGGGACAAACGAGCAGTACTTC. Filled out from reference TRBV5-4 and TRBJ2-7, the complete variable domain reads ETGVTQSPTHLIKTRGQQVTLRCSSQSGHNTVSWYQQALGQGPQFIFQYYREEENGRGNFPPRFSGLQFPNYSSELNVNALELDDSALYLCASGPASGTNEQYFGPGTRLTVT.

The chain recombines TRBV11-2 with TRBJ1-4; D perhaps matches TRBD1 (5 bases). Germline CDR1 and CDR2: SGHAT and FQNNGV. Trimming pared 3 bases from V and 4 bases from J, leaving 15 bases between. The CDR3 sequence is 16 residues long. The CDR3 DNA reads TGTGCCAGCAGCTTCCGTGACAGACTTAATAATGAAAAACTGTTTTTT. It encodes CASSFRDRLNNEKLFF.

This chain links TRBV13 with TRBJ1-1; D is undetermined. In germline, CDR1 is PRHDT, CDR2 FYEKMQ (reference sequence). CDR3 length: 12 residues. V was cut by 3 bases and J by 5 bases, with 7 bases left in between. The CDR3 sequence is CASSFRGTEAFF. In DNA, the CDR3 is TGTGCCAGCAGCTTCCGAGGTACTGAAGCTTTCTTT.

The chain is built from TRBV27 and TRBJ2-7, with 11 bases lining up with TRBD2. This CDR3 region has 16 residues. Germline V gives CDR1 MNHEY, CDR2 SMNVEV (reference sequence). V was clipped by 7 bases and J by 3 bases; unmatched bases: 11. CDR3 sequence (DNA): TGTGCCAGCAACGGATGGGGGACTAGCGGTGGCTACGAGCAGTACTTC. Protein sequence: CASNGWGTSGGYEQYF.

The gene calls are TRBV5-6 and TRBJ2-7; 11 bases are shared with TRBD1. The ends lost 2 bases at V and 6 bases at J; junction bases unmatched: 4. Germline assignment: CDR1 SGHDT and CDR2 YYEEEE. The CDR3 consists of 14 residues. The CDR3: CASSFGTGGSEQYF. The CDR3 DNA follows: TGTGCCAGCAGCTTCGGGACAGGGGGTAGCGAGCAGTACTTC. Complete variable domain (other parts from reference TRBV5-6 and TRBJ2-7): DAGVTQSPTHLIKTRGQQVTLRCSPKSGHDTVSWYQQALGQGPQFIFQYYEEEERQRGNFPDRFSGHQFPNYSSELNVNALLLGDSALYLCASSFGTGGSEQYFGPGTRLTVT.

This chain connects TRBV28 to TRBJ2-1; possible D gene TRBD2, 5 bases. Trimming pared 5 bases from V and 6 bases from J, leaving 14 bases between. The V gene's germline CDR1 is MDHEN and CDR2 SYDVKM. The CDR3 extends over 14 amino acids. CDR3 sequence reads: CASSHKGLVNEQFF. The CDR3 DNA reads TGTGCCAGCAGTCACAAAGGACTGGTCAATGAGCAGTTCTTC.

The rearrangement links TRBV11-3 to TRBJ2-2, with 13 bases identical to TRBD2. Germline V lookup: CDR1 SGHNT, CDR2 YENEEA. The CDR3 is 17 residues long. Germline trimming cut 4 bases from V and 4 bases from J; bases unmatched to any gene: 6. CDR3 amino acids: CASSSGLAGEGTGELFF. CDR3 coding DNA: TGTGCCAGCAGCTCCGGACTAGCGGGAGAAGGCACCGGGGAGCTGTTTTTT.

This chain uses TRBV5-1 with TRBJ2-7, with TRBD2 matching 10 bases. Losses at the gene ends were 0 bases for V and 2 bases for J; bases not matched to a gene: 5. Germline V gene lookup returns CDR1 SGHRS and CDR2 YFSETQ. The CDR3 is made up of 16 amino acids. CDR3 bases: TGCGCCAGCAGCTTGGGAGCGGGGGGGGTTGCCTACGAGCAGTACTTC. The encoded protein is CASSLGAGGVAYEQYF.

The V gene is TRBV29-1, the J gene TRBJ2-7; D remains unclear. The CDR3 has 13 residues. CDR1 and CDR2 from the germline V gene are SQVTM and ANQGSEA. V dropped 2 bases and J dropped 0 bases, with 8 bases sitting between them. The CDR3 is CSVETRYSYEQYF. The CDR3 DNA follows: TGCAGCGTTGAAACCCGGTACTCCTACGAGCAGTACTTC.

The chain recombines TRBV15 with TRBJ2-1, with TRBD2 matching 10 bases. Trimming took 5 bases from V and 3 from J; bases not matched to a gene: 4. Germline CDR1 LNHNV, CDR2 YYDKDF (reference sequence). The CDR3 extends over 15 amino acids. CDR3 sequence (DNA): TGTGCCACCAGCCTAGCGGGAGCCTTCTACAATGAGCAGTTCTTC. Encoded protein: CATSLAGAFYNEQFF.

V is TRBV6-6 and J is TRBJ2-7; the match to TRBD2 covers 7 bases. J was trimmed by 2 bases and V by 6 bases; bases with no gene match: 10. The CDR3 totals 15 residues. Germline-derived CDR1 and CDR2 are MNHNY and SVGAGI (reference sequence). CDR3 nucleotide sequence: TGTGCCAGCAGCCCCAGGGTAGCGGGCACCTACGAGCAGTACTTC. It yields the protein CASSPRVAGTYEQYF.

The gene calls are TRBV7-2 and TRBJ1-5; no clear D gene. The germline V gene encodes CDR1 SGHTA and CDR2 FQGNSA. The V end was cut by 3 bases, the J end by 3 bases, with 6 bases between. There are 13 residues in the CDR3. CDR3 amino acids: CASSLGTNQPQHF. The CDR3 region has the DNA TGTGCCAGCAGCTTGGGCACCAATCAGCCCCAGCATTTT.

The genes are TRBV30 and TRBJ2-7; unclear D gene. Germline CDR1 GTSNPN, CDR2 SVGIG (reference sequence). Trimming pared 7 bases from V and 1 base from J, leaving 17 bases between. The CDR3 has 14 residues. The CDR3 DNA reads TGTGCCTCTCAAAGCGCAAAGGCTTCCTACGAGCAGTACTTC. It translates to CASQSAKASYEQYF.

The J gene is TRBJ2-5, the V gene TRBV10-3; D unclear. The V gene's germline CDR1 is ENHRY and CDR2 SYGVKD. There are 12 residues in the CDR3. Between the trimmed V and J ends, which lost 2 bases and 3 bases, there was a span of 4 bases. The CDR3 reads CAISEGKETQYF. The DNA for the CDR3 is TGTGCCATCAGTGAGGGCAAAGAGACCCAGTACTTC.